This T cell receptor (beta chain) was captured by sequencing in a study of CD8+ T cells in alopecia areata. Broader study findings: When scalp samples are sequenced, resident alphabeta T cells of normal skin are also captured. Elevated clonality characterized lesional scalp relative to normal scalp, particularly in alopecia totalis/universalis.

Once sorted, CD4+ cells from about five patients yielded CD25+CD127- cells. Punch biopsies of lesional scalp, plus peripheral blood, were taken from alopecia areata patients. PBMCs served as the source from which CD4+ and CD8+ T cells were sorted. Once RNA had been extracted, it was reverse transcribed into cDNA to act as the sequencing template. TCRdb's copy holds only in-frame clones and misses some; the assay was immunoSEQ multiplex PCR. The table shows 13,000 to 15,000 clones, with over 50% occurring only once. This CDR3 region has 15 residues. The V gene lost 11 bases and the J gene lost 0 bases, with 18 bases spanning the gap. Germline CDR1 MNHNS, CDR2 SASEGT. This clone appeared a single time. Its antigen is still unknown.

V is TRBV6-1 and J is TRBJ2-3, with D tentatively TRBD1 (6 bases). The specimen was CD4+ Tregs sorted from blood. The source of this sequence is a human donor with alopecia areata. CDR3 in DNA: TGTGCCGGCAATACCGGGACACAAAGCACAGATACGCAGTATTTT. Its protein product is CAGNTGTQSTDTQYF.